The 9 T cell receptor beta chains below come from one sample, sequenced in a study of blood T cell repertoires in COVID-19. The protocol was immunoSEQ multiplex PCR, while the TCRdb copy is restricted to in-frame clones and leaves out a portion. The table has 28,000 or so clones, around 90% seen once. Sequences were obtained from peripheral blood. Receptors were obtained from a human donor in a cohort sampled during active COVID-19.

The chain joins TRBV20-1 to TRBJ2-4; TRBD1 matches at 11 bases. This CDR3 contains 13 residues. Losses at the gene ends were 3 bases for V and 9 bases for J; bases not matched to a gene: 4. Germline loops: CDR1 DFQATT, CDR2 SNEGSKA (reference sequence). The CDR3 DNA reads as TGCAGTGCTAGTACTGGGACAGGGGGCATTCAGTACTTC. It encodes CSASTGTGGIQYF.

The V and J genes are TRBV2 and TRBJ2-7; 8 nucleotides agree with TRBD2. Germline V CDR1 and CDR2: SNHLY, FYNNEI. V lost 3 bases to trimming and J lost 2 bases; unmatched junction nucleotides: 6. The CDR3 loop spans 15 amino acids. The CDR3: CASSDRLANTYEQYF. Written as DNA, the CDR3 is TGTGCCAGCAGTGATAGACTAGCGAATACCTACGAGCAGTACTTC.

CDR3 sequence: CASSRQTANYGYTF. The CDR3 nucleotides read TGTGCCAGCAGTCGACAGACGGCTAACTATGGCTACACCTTC. The chain recombines TRBV2 with TRBJ1-2; possibly TRBD1 for D (5 bases). V lost 5 bases and J 0 bases, leaving 10 bases between the germline ends. There are 14 residues in the CDR3. The germline V gene encodes CDR1 SNHLY and CDR2 FYNNEI.

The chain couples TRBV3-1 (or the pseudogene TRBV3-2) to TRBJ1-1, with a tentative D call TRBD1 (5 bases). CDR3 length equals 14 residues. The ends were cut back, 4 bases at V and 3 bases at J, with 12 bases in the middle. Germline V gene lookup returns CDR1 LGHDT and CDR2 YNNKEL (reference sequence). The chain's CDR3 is CASSPQGRDTEAFF. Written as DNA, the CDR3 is TGTGCCAGCAGCCCCCAGGGTCGCGACACTGAAGCTTTCTTT.

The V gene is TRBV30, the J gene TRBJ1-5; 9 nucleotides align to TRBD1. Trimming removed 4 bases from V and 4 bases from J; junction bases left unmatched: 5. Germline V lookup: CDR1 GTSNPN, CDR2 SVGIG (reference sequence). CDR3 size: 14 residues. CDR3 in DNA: TGTGCCTGGACCGGGACAGGGAGGAATCAGCCCCAGCATTTT. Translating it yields CAWTGTGRNQPQHF.

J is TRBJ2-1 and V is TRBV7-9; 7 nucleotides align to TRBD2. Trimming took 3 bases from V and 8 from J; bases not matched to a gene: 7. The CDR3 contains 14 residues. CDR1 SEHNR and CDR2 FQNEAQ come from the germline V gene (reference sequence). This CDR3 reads CASSLGGGWDEQFF. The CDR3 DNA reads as TGTGCCAGCAGCTTGGGCGGGGGATGGGATGAGCAGTTCTTC.

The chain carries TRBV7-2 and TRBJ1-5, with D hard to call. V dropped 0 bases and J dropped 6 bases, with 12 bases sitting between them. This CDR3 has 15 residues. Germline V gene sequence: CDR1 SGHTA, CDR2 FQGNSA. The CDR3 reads CASSLAMRMAQPQHF. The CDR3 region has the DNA TGTGCCAGCAGCTTAGCTATGCGGATGGCTCAGCCCCAGCATTTT.

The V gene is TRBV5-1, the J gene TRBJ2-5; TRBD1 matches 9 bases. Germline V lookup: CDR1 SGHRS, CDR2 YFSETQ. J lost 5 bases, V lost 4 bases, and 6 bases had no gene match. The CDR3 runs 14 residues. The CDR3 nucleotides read TGCGCCAGCAGCGACCGACAGGGGGTGGAGACCCAGTACTTC. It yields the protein CASSDRQGVETQYF.

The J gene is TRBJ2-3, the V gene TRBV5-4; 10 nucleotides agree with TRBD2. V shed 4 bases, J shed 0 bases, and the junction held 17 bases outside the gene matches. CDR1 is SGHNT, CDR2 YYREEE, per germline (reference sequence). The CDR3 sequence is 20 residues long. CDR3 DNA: TGTGCCAGCAGCCCGAATCCCTTTCAAGCTAGCGGGGGCAGCACAGATACGCAGTATTTT. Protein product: CASSPNPFQASGGSTDTQYF.